These T cell receptor beta chains were read from a single sample in a study of CDR3 diversity in severe acne. Each CDR3 protein gets one entry after TCRdb re-called the PCR reads with MiXCR. Of 85,000 to 120,000 distinct CDR3 sequences listed, 51% were seen once; the top ten hold around 12%. The sequenced sample was blood. The source of these receptors is a male donor with acne. CDR3s include the opening cysteine and the closing phenylalanine or tryptophan. A D gene is named only where the DNA matches it firmly. The size field is filled for only some rows; it gives once, few, many or a size class.

D gene: TRBD2
clone size: many
V gene: TRBV24-1
J gene: TRBJ2-7
CDR3 DNA: TGTGCCACCAGTGATTATAGCGGGAAGGGCTACGAGCAGTACTTC
CDR3 protein: CATSDYSGKGYEQYF

D gene: TRBD1
clone size: -
V gene: TRBV20-1
J gene: TRBJ2-1
CDR3 DNA: TGCAGCGGGACAGGGGGCCTTCATGAGCAGATCTTC
CDR3 protein: CSGTGGLHEQIF

D gene: -
clone size: many
V gene: TRBV5-1
J gene: TRBJ1-2
CDR3 DNA: TGCGCCAGCAGCTTGGACAGAGACTATGGCTACACCTTC
CDR3 protein: CASSLDRDYGYTF

D gene: -
clone size: -
V gene: TRBV9
J gene: TRBJ2-5
CDR3 DNA: TGTGCCAGCAGCGTAGGATGGCAGGTCCAAGAGACCCAGTACTTC
CDR3 protein: CASSVGWQVQETQYF

D gene: TRBD1
clone size: -
V gene: TRBV20-1
J gene: TRBJ1-1
CDR3 DNA: TGCAGTGCTAGGACCGCCGGGACAGGGAAAGGAGGTCGGTACACTGAAGCTTTCTTT
CDR3 protein: CSARTAGTGKGGRYTEAFF

D gene: -
clone size: -
V gene: TRBV5-1
J gene: TRBJ1-2
CDR3 DNA: TGCGCCAGCAGCTTGAGTAGGGACTATGGCTACACCTTC
CDR3 protein: CASSLSRDYGYTF

D gene: -
clone size: -
V gene: TRBV7-2
J gene: TRBJ1-5
CDR3 DNA: TGTGCCAGCAGCTTAATTGGGGGCGTGAGGAATCAGCCCCAGCATTTT
CDR3 protein: CASSLIGGVRNQPQHF

D gene: TRBD1
clone size: -
V gene: TRBV2
J gene: TRBJ2-5
CDR3 DNA: TGTGCCAGCAGTCCGGCAGGGGGTGGGGAGACCCAGTACTTC
CDR3 protein: CASSPAGGGETQYF

D gene: TRBD1
clone size: once
V gene: TRBV20-1
J gene: TRBJ1-3
CDR3 DNA: TGCAGTGCTAGAGATGCCCGACAGGGGCGGAGGGAAAACACCATGTATTTT
CDR3 protein: CSARDARQGRRENTMYF

D gene: TRBD1
clone size: few
V gene: TRBV25-1
J gene: TRBJ1-6
CDR3 DNA: TGTGCCAGTAGTGACAGGGGTGATTCACCCCTCCACTTT
CDR3 protein: CASSDRGDSPLHF

D gene: -
clone size: many
V gene: TRBV20-1
J gene: TRBJ2-2
CDR3 DNA: TGCAGTGCTCTACAGGACGGGGAGCTGTTTTTT
CDR3 protein: CSALQDGELFF

D gene: TRBD1
clone size: -
V gene: TRBV12-3/TRBV12-4
J gene: TRBJ1-1
CDR3 DNA: TGTGCCAGCACCCCAAGCGGGACAGGGAAGGACACTGAAGCTTTCTTT
CDR3 protein: CASTPSGTGKDTEAFF

D gene: -
clone size: -
V gene: TRBV13
J gene: TRBJ1-1
CDR3 DNA: TGTGCCAGCAGCATCATGGACACCGAAGCTTTCTTT
CDR3 protein: CASSIMDTEAFF

D gene: TRBD2
clone size: many
V gene: TRBV10-3
J gene: TRBJ2-2
CDR3 DNA: TGTGCCATCAGTGAGCCACGGAGAAGGACTAGCGGGAGGGCCGAACTGGAGGCCGGGGAGCTGTTTTTT
CDR3 protein: CAISEPRRRTSGRAELEAGELFF

D gene: TRBD2
clone size: many
V gene: TRBV9
J gene: TRBJ2-7
CDR3 DNA: TGTGCCAGCAGCGTAGAAGGACTAGCGGGGTCCTACGAGCAGTACTTC
CDR3 protein: CASSVEGLAGSYEQYF